The 19 T cell receptor beta chains reported below all come from one sample, sequenced in a study of cytomegalovirus exposure and HLA in healthy donors. The PCR employed 60 Vbeta primers together with 13 Jbeta primers. Clones were sequenced by immunoSEQ multiplex PCR, and TCRdb holds only the in-frame ones, with some missing. The table records a few hundred thousand clones, around 80% of them present only once. The sequencing input was PBMCs. These receptors all stem from a girl aged 2-10 years in good health and CMV-seronegative.

In the case of this clone: At one of its ends the junction is not consistent with the germline gene, which may arise from a read error. The V gene is TRBV5-1, the J gene TRBJ2-3; D perhaps matches TRBD1 (7 bases). CDR3 size: 15 residues. CDR1 SGHRS and CDR2 YFSETQ come from the germline V gene. CDR3: CASRLAGQSTDTQYF. The CDR3 DNA sequence: TGCGCCAGCAGATTGGCGGGACAGAGCACAGATACGCAGTATTTT.

V and J are TRBV27 and TRBJ2-3; D unclear. Germline V lookup: CDR1 MNHEY, CDR2 SMNVEV (reference sequence). This CDR3 spans 19 amino acids. V was shortened by 2 bases and J by 2 bases, with 23 bases between the two germline ends. In DNA, the CDR3 is TGTGCCAGCAGTTTAATCCCCCTTTTCGGAGCTCCATTCACAGATACGCAGTATTTT. This translates into CASSLIPLFGAPFTDTQYF.

This sequence joins TRBV28 and TRBJ1-4; TRBD1 might be the D (5 bases). The V and J ends lost 3 bases and 8 bases respectively, with 16 bases between them. The V gene's germline CDR1 is MDHEN and CDR2 SYDVKM. The CDR3 spans 15 residues. The CDR3 spells CASSFPGPLREKLFF. For the CDR3, the DNA is TGTGCCAGCAGTTTCCCAGGGCCCCTAAGGGAAAAACTGTTTTTT.

This rearrangement joins TRBV18 to TRBJ2-1; 9 bases line up with TRBD2. This CDR3 has 16 amino acids. V lost 6 bases, J lost 9 bases, and 15 bases stayed unmatched. Germline V lookup: CDR1 KGHSH, CDR2 LQKENI. The CDR3 DNA sequence: TGTGCCAGCTCGCCCAATCCCCTAGCGGGGAGGGGTGAGCAGTTCTTC. Translated: CASSPNPLAGRGEQFF. Variable domain in full (rest from reference TRBV18 and TRBJ2-1): NAGVMQNPRHLVRRRGQEARLRCSPMKGHSHVYWYRQLPEEGLKFMVYLQKENIIDESGMPKERFSAEFPKEGPSILRIQQVVRGDSAAYFCASSPNPLAGRGEQFFGPGTRLTVL.

The genes are TRBV14 and TRBJ2-7; 7 bases line up with TRBD2. The germline CDR1 and CDR2 sequences are SGHDN and FVKESK. With 1 base clipped from V and 4 bases from J, the junction kept 10 bases outside the gene matches. The CDR3 has 16 residues. CDR3 DNA sequence: TGTGCCAGCAGCCAAGCGCCTACGGGACTAATTTACGAGCAGTACTTC. This encodes CASSQAPTGLIYEQYF.

V gene TRBV6-6 combines with J gene TRBJ1-6; 7 nucleotides match TRBD1. Unmatched junction bases numbered 8, after V lost 2 bases and J lost 7 bases. The CDR3 is 16 residues long. Germline V gene sequence: CDR1 MNHNY, CDR2 SVGAGI (reference sequence). CDR3 region: CASSYDGQAANSPLHF. The DNA for the CDR3 is TGTGCCAGCAGTTACGATGGACAGGCGGCGAATTCACCCCTCCACTTT.

The chain combines TRBV4-1 with TRBJ2-7; no firm D call. This CDR3 is built from 15 residues. Germline-derived CDR1 and CDR2 are MGHRA and YSYEKL. Between the trimmed V and J ends, which lost 0 bases and 2 bases, there was a span of 11 bases. The CDR3 here is CASSQDWQATYEQYF. The CDR3 DNA reads as TGCGCCAGCAGCCAAGACTGGCAGGCTACCTACGAGCAGTACTTC.

The rearrangement links TRBV4-1 to TRBJ1-4; D is possibly TRBD1 (6 bases). The length of the CDR3 is 15 residues. The V and J ends lost 2 bases and 5 bases respectively, with 12 bases between them. Germline V gene lookup returns CDR1 MGHRA and CDR2 YSYEKL. The CDR3 here is CASSQNRDENEKLFF. The CDR3 nucleotides are TGCGCCAGCAGCCAAAACAGGGACGAAAATGAAAAACTGTTTTTT.

This chain joins TRBV9 and TRBJ2-3; D may be TRBD2 (7 bases). This CDR3 comprises 18 residues. CDR1 SGDLS and CDR2 YYNGEE come from the germline V gene. V was cut by 0 bases and J by 2 bases, with 19 bases left in between. The CDR3 DNA reads as TGTGCCAGCAGCGTAGAGGGAGGGGGGACTCCGCACACAGATACGCAGTATTTT. Residues: CASSVEGGGTPHTDTQYF. Variable domain in full (rest from reference TRBV9 and TRBJ2-3): DSGVTQTPKHLITATGQRVTLRCSPRSGDLSVYWYQQSLDQGLQFLIQYYNGEERAKGNILERFSAQQFPDLHSELNLSSLELGDSALYFCASSVEGGGTPHTDTQYFGPGTRLTVL.

The chain recombines TRBV7-8 with TRBJ2-3; D unresolved. Germline lookup yields CDR1 SGHVS and CDR2 FQNEAQ. Trimming removed 1 base from V and 2 bases from J, with 4 bases in between. The CDR3 has 13 amino acids. CDR3 in amino acids: CASSLDITDTQYF. CDR3 bases: TGTGCCAGCAGCTTAGACATCACAGATACGCAGTATTTT.

The chain uses TRBV5-1 and TRBJ2-5; 8 bases map to TRBD1. CDR3 length: 19 amino acids. Germline V gene sequence: CDR1 SGHRS, CDR2 YFSETQ. J lost 0 bases, V lost 4 bases, and 17 bases had no gene match. CDR3 sequence: CASSPGQGVIRGYQETQYF. CDR3 bases: TGCGCCAGCAGCCCCGGACAGGGTGTCATAAGAGGGTACCAAGAGACCCAGTACTTC.

The rearrangement links TRBV9 to TRBJ2-2; 7 positions match TRBD1. This CDR3 is 16 amino acids long. Trimming removed 3 bases from V and 6 bases from J; junction bases left unmatched: 11. The germline CDR1 and CDR2 sequences are SGDLS and YYNGEE. The DNA for the CDR3 is TGTGCCAGCAGCGCCTCAGGGGGATTATGGGCCGGGGAGCTGTTTTTT. It is translated as CASSASGGLWAGELFF.

This clone showed up just a few times. The genes are TRBV6-5 and TRBJ2-7, with 8 bases aligning to TRBD2. V dropped 0 bases and J dropped 3; count of bases not matched to a gene: 4. The CDR3 loop spans 15 amino acids. Germline assignment: CDR1 MNHEY and CDR2 SVGAGI. Written as DNA, the CDR3 is TGTGCCAGCAGTTACTCGCGGCTAGCGGGCTACGAGCAGTACTTC. Translating it yields CASSYSRLAGYEQYF.

The CDR3 loop reads CASSTIGSGGSYGANVLTF. In nucleotides, the CDR3 is TGTGCCAGCTCTACTATAGGGTCGGGGGGAAGTTATGGGGCCAACGTCCTGACTTTC. The chain joins TRBV7-6 to TRBJ2-6; 7 bases align to TRBD2. This CDR3 has 19 amino acids. Germline trimming cut 8 bases from V and 3 bases from J; bases unmatched to any gene: 19. Germline values: CDR1 SGHVS, CDR2 FNYEAQ.

In DNA, the CDR3 is TGTGCCAGCAGTGACTTGGAGGGACAGCCCCAGCATTTT. This gives the protein CASSDLEGQPQHF. The chain has TRBV6-1 and TRBJ1-5, with no clear D. Trimming took off 3 bases at V and 7 bases at J, with 10 bases between the two ends. Germline assignment: CDR1 MNHNS and CDR2 SASEGT. This CDR3 region has 13 residues.

This clone was seen a handful of times. The chain carries TRBV6-5 and TRBJ1-2; D might be TRBD1 (5 bases). V lost 4 bases, J lost 6 bases, and 18 bases lay in between. Per germline, CDR1 MNHEY and CDR2 SVGAGI. CDR3 length: 15 residues. CDR3 DNA sequence: TGTGCCAGCAGTTCCATGAGGACAAGGTTAAATGGCTACACCTTC. It specifies CASSSMRTRLNGYTF.

This clone was picked up one time. This chain joins TRBV5-6 and TRBJ1-5; 7 bases are a match to TRBD1. V lost 1 base and J lost 7; bases outside the gene matches: 8. The CDR3 consists of 15 residues. Germline lookup yields CDR1 SGHDT and CDR2 YYEEEE. This chain's CDR3 is CASSLWPGGRQPQHF. The DNA for the CDR3 is TGTGCCAGCAGCTTGTGGCCAGGGGGACGGCAGCCCCAGCATTTT. The variable domain in full, with the rest retrieved from reference TRBV5-6 and TRBJ1-5, is DAGVTQSPTHLIKTRGQQVTLRCSPKSGHDTVSWYQQALGQGPQFIFQYYEEEERQRGNFPDRFSGHQFPNYSSELNVNALLLGDSALYLCASSLWPGGRQPQHFGDGTRLSIL.

The chain has TRBV28 and TRBJ1-1, with D possibly being TRBD1 (5 bases). CDR1 is MDHEN and CDR2 is SYDVKM in the germline V gene. The ends were cut back, 2 bases at V and 7 bases at J, with 14 bases in the middle. The CDR3 contains 14 residues. As DNA, the CDR3 is TGTGCCAGCAGTTTACCAGGGAGGAGCGGTGAAGCTTTCTTT. Protein product: CASSLPGRSGEAFF.

Concerning this clone itself: Different DNA sequences within this sample yield the same CDR3. J is TRBJ2-5 and V is TRBV4-2; tentative D call: TRBD2 (5 bases). The V and J ends lost 0 bases and 5 bases respectively, with 7 bases between them. This CDR3 has 13 residues. The germline CDR1 and CDR2 sequences are LGHNA and YNFKEQ. The CDR3 here is CASSQDRGETQYF. The CDR3 DNA reads TGTGCCAGCAGCCAAGATCGCGGGGAGACCCAGTACTTC.